Listed here are 3 T cell receptor beta chains from one sample, sequenced in a study of Ad26.COV2.S vaccination and SARS-CoV-2 variants. Repertoires were generated with immunoSEQ multiplex PCR, while TCRdb's copy carries only in-frame clones and drops some. The table records about 440,000 clones, around 91% of them present only once. As for treatment: some 19 received Ad26.COV2.S at low or high dose, single or two shots; 5 received placebo; per-sample allocation not given. Sampling occurred on day 63 after the first vaccine or placebo injection. Specimen: peripheral blood, collected in a trial of Ad26.COV2.S vaccine versus placebo. These receptors all come from a person between 18 and 65 years old who received the Ad26.COV2.S COVID-19 vaccine or a placebo.

This clone was observed a few times. This chain joins TRBV29-1 and TRBJ2-7; D possibly corresponds to TRBD2 (5 bases). The V gene lost 7 bases and the J gene lost 2 bases, with 12 bases spanning the gap. CDR3 length: 12 amino acids. Germline values: CDR1 SQVTM, CDR2 ANQGSEA. CDR3 sequence: CSAGVVAYEQYF. DNA for the CDR3: TGCAGCGCCGGGGTAGTCGCCTACGAGCAGTACTTC.

This chain uses TRBV28 with TRBJ1-4, with D hard to call. CDR1 is MDHEN and CDR2 is SYDVKM in the germline V gene. This CDR3 has 13 residues. V was clipped by 7 bases and J by 4 bases, with 10 bases between them. The CDR3 spells CASTTAINEKLFF. Written as DNA, the CDR3 is TGTGCCAGCACCACTGCGATTAATGAAAAACTGTTTTTT. The full variable domain, in which reference TRBV28 and TRBJ1-4 provide the parts outside the CDR3, is DVKVTQSSRYLVKRTGEKVFLECVQDMDHENMFWYRQDPGLGLRLIYFSYDVKMKEKGDIPEGYSVSREKKERFSLILESASTNQTSMYLCASTTAINEKLFFGSGTQLSVL.

The chain couples TRBV6-5 to TRBJ2-1; 8 bases agree with TRBD1. The trim removed 0 bases at V and 7 bases at J, leaving 5 bases unmatched. Per the germline V gene, CDR1 is MNHEY and CDR2 is SVGAGI. CDR3 length: 15 residues. CDR3 loop: CASSYSGQGRNEQFF. The CDR3 region has the DNA TGTGCCAGCAGTTACTCCGGACAGGGTAGAAATGAGCAGTTCTTC.